This TCR beta chain was profiled in a study of blood T cells in healthy people across ages. The CDR3 has 13 residues. V lost 0 bases, J lost 1 base, and 4 bases lay in between. Germline CDR1 is MNHEY and CDR2 is SMNVEV (reference sequence). A sample-barcoded 5' primer and a J-beta primer mix were used in a second PCR of about 7 to 12 cycles. Every cDNA molecule bore a tag from a template-switch adaptor containing 12 random nucleotides. TCRdb re-called the 5' RACE reads with MiXCR, one entry per CDR3 protein. The repertoire holds roughly 550,000 distinct CDR3 sequences, with about 25% as singletons. About this clonotype: Its antigen remains unidentified.

Study results and caveats: Higher diversity and more naive CD4+ cells were features of long-lived donors, compared to aged donors.

These sequences were also reported in another study, on T cells of mothers and their children. That work states: A few healthy Caucasian mothers served as donors, and their six children did as well.

The chain carries TRBV27 and TRBJ2-7; D is unresolved. The source of this sequence is a boy aged 5-17 years in good health. What was sequenced was blood. The CDR3 here is CASSLSRSYEQYF. Here the CDR3 DNA reads TGTGCCAGCAGTTTATCTAGATCCTACGAGCAGTACTTC.